This T cell receptor beta chain was sequenced during a study of chemoradiotherapy in HPV16-positive cancers. Study context: Candidate HPV-specific clones and shared TCR motifs came from a couple of HPV16-positive patients.

The assay was immunoSEQ multiplex PCR, and TCRdb's table has in-frame clones only and misses some. The table includes 15,000 or so clones, roughly nine tenths detected once. Over chemoradiotherapy, repertoires were sampled more than once. Findings and caveats of the study: Functional assays defining HPV-specific T cells used only a couple of HPV16-positive patients.

This clone has only one observation. The antigen is unknown. Germline V gene sequence: CDR1 SGHTA, CDR2 FQGNSA. The CDR3 spans 17 residues. Germline trimming cut 2 bases from V and 6 bases from J; bases unmatched to any gene: 13. The sample in question was blood, obtained from a patient who underwent chemoradiotherapy. This rearrangement joins TRBV7-2 to TRBJ2-1; 7 bases fit TRBD2. The receptor was isolated from a human donor with HPV-associated anogenital cancer. In nucleotides, the CDR3 is TGTGCCAGCAGCTTATTTGGTGCGGGAGTAGGATCCAATGAGCAGTTCTTC. Translation gives CASSLFGAGVGSNEQFF.